A single sample gave rise to the 6 T cell receptor beta chains below, sequenced in a study of blood T cells in healthy people across ages. It was with a sample-barcoded 5' primer and a J-beta primer mix that a second PCR of roughly 7 to 12 cycles was run. TCRdb processed the 5' RACE reads anew with MiXCR; each CDR3 protein has one entry. This table holds roughly 410,000 distinct CDR3 sequences, roughly half found once. Sequenced input: blood. The receptors come from a man between 60 and 75 years old in good health.

This clonotype has at least ten counts. J is TRBJ1-6 and V is TRBV7-2; 7 nucleotides agree with TRBD1. Trimming took 6 bases from V and 6 from J; bases not matched to a gene: 11. The germline gives CDR1 SGHTA, CDR2 FQGNSA. The CDR3 is 16 residues long. The CDR3 bases are TGTGCCAGCAGTTTGACAGGGCGTCTTGGTAATTCACCCCTCCACTTT. It translates to CASSLTGRLGNSPLHF.

This sequence joins TRBV29-1 and TRBJ2-6; D possibly corresponds to TRBD2 (5 bases). This CDR3 region has 16 residues. The ends were cut back, 5 bases at V and 0 bases at J, with 14 bases in the middle. Germline V CDR1 and CDR2: SQVTM, ANQGSEA. Written as DNA, the CDR3 is TGCAGCGTTTTCCGGGATGTTAACTCTGGGGCCAACGTCCTGACTTTC. Translated, it gives CSVFRDVNSGANVLTF.

Turning to this clonotype: This may arise from a read error, as a much more abundant clone is one base away. The J gene is TRBJ1-2, the V gene TRBV30, with D unresolved. The CDR3 is 13 amino acids. V was cut by 2 bases and J by 3 bases, with 10 bases left in between. Germline V gives CDR1 GTSNPN, CDR2 SVGIG (reference sequence). The CDR3 region has the DNA TGTGCCTGGAGTCCCGGACGCGACTATGGCTACACCTTC. Amino acids: CAWSPGRDYGYTF.

The chain uses TRBV5-1 and TRBJ2-7; D might be TRBD1 (6 bases). Germline V gene lookup returns CDR1 SGHRS and CDR2 YFSETQ. This CDR3 has 15 residues. Trimming shortened V by 2 bases and J by 4 bases, and 16 bases separated the two germline ends. The CDR3 DNA reads as TGCGCCAGCAGCTTCTACAGGGAGATTAAGTACGAGCAGTACTTC. It yields the protein CASSFYREIKYEQYF. The whole variable domain, filled in from reference TRBV5-1 and TRBJ2-7, reads KAGVTQTPRYLIKTRGQQVTLSCSPISGHRSVSWYQQTPGQGLQFLFEYFSETQRNKGNFPGRFSGRQFSNSRSEMNVSTLELGDSALYLCASSFYREIKYEQYFGPGTRLTVT.

The chain employs TRBV29-1 and TRBJ2-1; the D call may be TRBD1 or TRBD2 (5 bases each). CDR3 size: 15 residues. The germline V gene encodes CDR1 SQVTM and CDR2 ANQGSEA. Between the trimmed V and J ends, which lost 7 bases and 6 bases, there was a span of 22 bases. The CDR3 reads CSARVADITLNEQFF. CDR3 bases: TGCAGCGCGAGGGTTGCGGACATCACCCTCAATGAGCAGTTCTTC.

This clonotype was found once. The chain has TRBV10-3 and TRBJ2-1; D is possibly TRBD2 (6 bases). The CDR3 extends over 13 amino acids. V lost 1 base, J lost 7 bases, and 8 bases lay in between. Per the germline V gene, CDR1 is ENHRY and CDR2 is SYGVKD. CDR3 DNA sequence: TGTGCCATCAGTGAGTTAGGGAGGAATGAGCAGTTCTTC. It codes for CAISELGRNEQFF.